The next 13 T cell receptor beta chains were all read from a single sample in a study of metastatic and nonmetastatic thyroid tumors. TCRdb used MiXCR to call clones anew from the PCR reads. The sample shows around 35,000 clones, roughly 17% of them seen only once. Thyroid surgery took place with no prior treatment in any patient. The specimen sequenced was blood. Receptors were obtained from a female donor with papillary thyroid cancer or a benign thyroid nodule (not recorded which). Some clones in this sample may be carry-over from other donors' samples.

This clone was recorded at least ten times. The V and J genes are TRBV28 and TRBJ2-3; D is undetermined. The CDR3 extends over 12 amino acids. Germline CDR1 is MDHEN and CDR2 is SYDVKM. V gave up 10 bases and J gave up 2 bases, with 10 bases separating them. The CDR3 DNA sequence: TGTGCCACCTTCCAGGCCACAGATACGCAGTATTTT. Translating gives CATFQATDTQYF.

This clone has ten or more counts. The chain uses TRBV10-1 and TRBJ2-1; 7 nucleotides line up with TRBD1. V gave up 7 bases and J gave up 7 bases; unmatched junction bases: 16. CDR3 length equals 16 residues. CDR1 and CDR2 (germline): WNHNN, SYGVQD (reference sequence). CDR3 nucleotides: TGCGCCAGCATGCCCGGGACAGTCAACTCAATGAATGAGCAGTTCTTC. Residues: CASMPGTVNSMNEQFF.

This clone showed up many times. The CDR3 DNA is TGTGCCAGCAGTCTTGGACTAGCGGGAGCCCTGGATGAGCAGTTCTTC. It specifies CASSLGLAGALDEQFF. This chain links TRBV7-9 with TRBJ2-1; 13 nucleotides line up with TRBD2. Germline CDR1 reads SEHNR; CDR2 reads FQNEAQ (reference sequence). The CDR3 spans 16 residues. Trimming cost V 6 bases and J 8 bases; bases outside gene matches: 10.

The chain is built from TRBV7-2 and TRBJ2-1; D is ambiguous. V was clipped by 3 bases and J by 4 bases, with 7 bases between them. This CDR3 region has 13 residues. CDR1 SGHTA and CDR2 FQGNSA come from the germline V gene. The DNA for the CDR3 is TGTGCCAGCAGCTTCTCGTATTACAATGAGCAGTTCTTC. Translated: CASSFSYYNEQFF.

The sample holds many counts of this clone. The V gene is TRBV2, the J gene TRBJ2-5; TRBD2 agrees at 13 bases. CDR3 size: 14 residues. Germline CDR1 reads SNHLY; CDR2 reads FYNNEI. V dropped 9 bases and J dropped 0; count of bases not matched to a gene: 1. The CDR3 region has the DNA TGTGCCAGAGGGACTAGCGGGAACCAAGAGACCCAGTACTTC. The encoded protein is CARGTSGNQETQYF.

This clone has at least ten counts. The CDR3 DNA sequence: TGTGCCAGCAGCCCTCCCGAAGATACGCAGTATTTT. Its protein is CASSPPEDTQYF. V gene TRBV12-3 or TRBV12-4 combines with J gene TRBJ2-3, with D uncertain. The CDR3 consists of 12 residues. The V gene lost 6 bases and the J gene lost 5 bases, with 9 bases spanning the gap.

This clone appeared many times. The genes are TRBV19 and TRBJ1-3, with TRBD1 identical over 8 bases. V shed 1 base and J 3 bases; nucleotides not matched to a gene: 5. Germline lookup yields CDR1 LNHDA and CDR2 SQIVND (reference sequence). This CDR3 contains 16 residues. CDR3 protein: CASSIGWTGHGNTIYF. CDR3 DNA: TGTGCCAGTAGTATAGGATGGACAGGGCATGGAAACACCATATATTTT.

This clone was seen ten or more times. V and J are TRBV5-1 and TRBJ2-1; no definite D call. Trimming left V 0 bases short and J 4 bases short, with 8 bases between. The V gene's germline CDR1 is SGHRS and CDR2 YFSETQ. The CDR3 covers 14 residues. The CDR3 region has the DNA TGCGCCAGCAGCTTGGGGCTAGGTTACAATGAGCAGTTCTTC. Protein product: CASSLGLGYNEQFF.

Here the CDR3 DNA reads TGTGCCAGCAGTCCCCTGGCGGGGTGGGGGACCCAGTACTTC. It codes for CASSPLAGWGTQYF. The rearrangement joins TRBV27 to TRBJ2-5, with D tentatively TRBD2 (6 bases). This CDR3 is built from 14 residues. Germline lookup yields CDR1 MNHEY and CDR2 SMNVEV (reference sequence). V was pared by 5 bases and J by 7 bases, with 17 bases between.

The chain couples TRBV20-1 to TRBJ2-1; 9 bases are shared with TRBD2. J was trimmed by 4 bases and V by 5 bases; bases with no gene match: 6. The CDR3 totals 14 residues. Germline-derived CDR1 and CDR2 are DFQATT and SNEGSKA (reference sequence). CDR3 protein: CSALRGGPYNEQFF. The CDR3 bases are TGCAGTGCTCTGCGGGGGGGCCCTTACAATGAGCAGTTCTTC.

CDR3 in DNA: TGTGCCAGCAGCTCATCAGGGGCGATCGGGGGCACTGAAGCTTTCTTT. Residues: CASSSSGAIGGTEAFF. The J gene is TRBJ1-1, the V gene TRBV7-8; tentative D call: TRBD1 (6 bases). The CDR3 consists of 16 residues. V lost 4 bases, J lost 4 bases, and 19 bases lay in between. From germline, CDR1 is SGHVS and CDR2 FQNEAQ.

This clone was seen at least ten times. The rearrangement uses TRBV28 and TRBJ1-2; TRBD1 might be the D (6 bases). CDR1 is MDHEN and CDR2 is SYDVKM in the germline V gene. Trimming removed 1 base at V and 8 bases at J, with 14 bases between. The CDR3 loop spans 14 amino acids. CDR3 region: CASSLSGQPGGYTF. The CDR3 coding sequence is TGTGCCAGCAGTTTATCAGGACAGCCGGGAGGCTACACCTTC.

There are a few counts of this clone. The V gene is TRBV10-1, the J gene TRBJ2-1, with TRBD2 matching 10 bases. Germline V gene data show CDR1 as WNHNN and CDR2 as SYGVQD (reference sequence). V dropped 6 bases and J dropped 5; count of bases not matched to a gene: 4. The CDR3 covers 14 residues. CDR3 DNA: TGCGCCAGCAGGGCTAGCGGGAGCAACAATGAGCAGTTCTTC. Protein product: CASRASGSNNEQFF.